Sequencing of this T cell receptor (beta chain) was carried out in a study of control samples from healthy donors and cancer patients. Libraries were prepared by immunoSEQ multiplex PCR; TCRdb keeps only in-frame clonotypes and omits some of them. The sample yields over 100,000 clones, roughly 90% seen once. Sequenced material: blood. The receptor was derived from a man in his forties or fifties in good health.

CDR3 sequence (DNA): TGTGCCAGCAGTTTACCGGGACAGGGGGCGGGTCAGCCCCAGCATTTT. Its translation is CASSLPGQGAGQPQHF. The chain is built from TRBV28 and TRBJ1-5; 12 bases are shared with TRBD1. Germline values: CDR1 MDHEN, CDR2 SYDVKM. The CDR3 runs to 16 residues. J gave up 6 bases and V 2 bases, and 5 bases lay outside the gene matches.